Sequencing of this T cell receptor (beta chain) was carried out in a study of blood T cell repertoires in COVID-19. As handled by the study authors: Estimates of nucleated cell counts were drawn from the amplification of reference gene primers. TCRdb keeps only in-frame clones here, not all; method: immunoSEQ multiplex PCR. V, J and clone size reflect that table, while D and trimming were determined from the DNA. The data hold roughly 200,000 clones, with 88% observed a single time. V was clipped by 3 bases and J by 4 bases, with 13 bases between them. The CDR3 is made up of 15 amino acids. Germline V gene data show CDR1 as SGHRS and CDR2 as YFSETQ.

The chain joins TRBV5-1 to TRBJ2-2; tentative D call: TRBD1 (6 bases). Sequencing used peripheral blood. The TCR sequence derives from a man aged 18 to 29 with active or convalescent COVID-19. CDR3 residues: CASSSQTGPTGELFF. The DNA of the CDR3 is TGCGCCAGCAGCTCTCAAACAGGGCCCACCGGGGAGCTGTTTTTT.